The 23 T cell receptor beta chains reported below all come from one sample, sequenced in a study of patients and donors after allogeneic stem cell transplantation. TCRdb re-called the RT-PCR reads through MiXCR, storing one row per CDR3 protein. Counted here are 400,000 to 500,000 distinct CDR3 sequences, approximately 16% occurring once; the ten biggest clones make up 7.2%. The sequenced sample was blood, either unsorted or a sorted T cell fraction (not recorded which). All receptors derive from a human donor who was either an allogeneic HSCT recipient or a stem cell or donor lymphocyte infusion donor (not recorded which). It is not recorded whose cells these are; they may come from a transplant donor.

This clonotype was seen only a few times. The V and J genes are TRBV7-8 and TRBJ2-5; 8 bases are a match to TRBD2. Looked up from germline, CDR1 is SGHVS and CDR2 is FQNEAQ. J was trimmed by 2 bases and V by 5 bases; bases with no gene match: 7. This CDR3 is 15 amino acids long. CDR3 in amino acids: CASSPGAGGQETQYF. CDR3 sequence (DNA): TGTGCCAGCAGCCCAGGGGCGGGGGGACAAGAGACCCAGTACTTC.

This clonotype was counted at least ten times. The J gene is TRBJ2-1, the V gene TRBV29-1; D gene unclear. The CDR3 consists of 11 residues. V lost 6 bases to trimming and J lost 5 bases, with 8 bases between them. CDR1 and CDR2 (germline): SQVTM, ANQGSEA. The CDR3: CSVGTNNEQFF. The CDR3 bases are TGCAGCGTGGGCACAAACAATGAGCAGTTCTTC.

Worth noting for this clonotype: In this CDR3 the conserved last residue, phenylalanine or tryptophan, is missing, so a read error is likely. This chain links TRBV19 with TRBJ2-1, with unresolved D. Trimming shortened V by 7 bases and J by 3 bases, and 10 bases separated the two germline ends. Germline V gene lookup returns CDR1 LNHDA and CDR2 SQIVND (reference sequence). There are 13 residues in the CDR3. CDR3 amino acids: CASTPENYNEQFL. The DNA for the CDR3 is TGTGCCAGTACTCCCGAGAACTACAATGAGCAGTTCCTC.

V gene TRBV12-3 or TRBV12-4 combines with J gene TRBJ2-5; maybe TRBD1 (5 bases). The CDR3 extends over 15 amino acids. Trimming left V 8 bases short and J 5 bases short, with 21 bases between. The CDR3 region has the DNA TGTGCCAGCCGGTCTGGGGCAAAAGGAATGGAGACCCAGTACTTC. This sequence encodes CASRSGAKGMETQYF.

This clonotype was detected only a few times. This chain links TRBV4-1 with TRBJ2-7; 7 bases map to TRBD2. Germline loops: CDR1 MGHRA, CDR2 YSYEKL. The V gene end was trimmed by 4 bases and the J gene end by 0 bases; junction bases not matched to a gene: 6. CDR3 length equals 15 residues. CDR3 sequence reads: CASSRTLAVSYEQYF. As DNA, the CDR3 is TGCGCCAGCAGCCGTACCCTAGCGGTCTCCTACGAGCAGTACTTC.

The chain employs TRBV25-1 and TRBJ1-4; possible D gene TRBD1, 5 bases. This CDR3 has 14 residues. V was pared by 6 bases and J by 4 bases, with 12 bases between. Germline-derived CDR1 and CDR2 are MGHDK and SYGVNS. CDR3 in DNA: TGTGCCAGCAGCCTACCGGGACTTAATGAAAAACTGTTTTTT. Encoded protein: CASSLPGLNEKLFF.

The chain is built from TRBV12-3 or TRBV12-4 and TRBJ1-1, with a possible D match to TRBD1 (5 bases). This CDR3 comprises 12 residues. The V gene lost 4 bases and the J gene lost 8 bases, with 11 bases spanning the gap. CDR3 residues: CASSWGRLEAFF. The DNA of the CDR3 is TGTGCCAGCAGTTGGGGCAGGCTGGAAGCTTTCTTT.

The chain carries TRBV6-2 or TRBV6-3 and TRBJ2-1; 10 nucleotides line up with TRBD2. The CDR3 is 15 residues long. Germline lookup yields CDR1 MNHEY and CDR2 SVGEGT. The junction had 12 bases not matched to a gene; V was cut back by 8 bases and J by 8 bases. CDR3: CASVSGGALVHEQFF. The CDR3, as DNA: TGTGCCAGCGTAAGCGGGGGGGCTCTGGTCCATGAGCAGTTCTTC.

This clonotype has only a few counts. The rearrangement joins TRBV6-2 or TRBV6-3 to TRBJ1-6, with D possibly matching TRBD1 (6 bases). Trimming took off 6 bases at V and 8 bases at J, with 26 bases between the two ends. From germline, CDR1 is MNHEY and CDR2 SVGEGT. This CDR3 has 18 residues. CDR3 loop: CASRTSRTDSPTDSPLHF. The CDR3 DNA reads TGTGCCAGCAGAACCTCCCGGACAGACTCCCCGACGGATTCACCCCTCCACTTT.

There are a few counts of this clonotype. The rearrangement uses TRBV29-1 and TRBJ2-3; 7 nucleotides match TRBD1. The CDR3 covers 13 residues. The junction had 6 bases not matched to a gene; V was cut back by 7 bases and J by 2 bases. CDR1 and CDR2 from the germline V gene are SQVTM and ANQGSEA. The CDR3 region is CSGRQGITDTQYF. Written as DNA, the CDR3 is TGCAGCGGCCGACAGGGAATCACAGATACGCAGTATTTT.

This clonotype has just a few counts. The chain combines TRBV9 with TRBJ2-7; 10 bases map to TRBD1. CDR1 and CDR2 (germline): SGDLS, YYNGEE. J was trimmed by 5 bases and V by 0 bases; bases with no gene match: 2. There are 14 residues in the CDR3. The CDR3 nucleotides are TGTGCCAGCAGCGTAGGACAGGGGGCCCACGAGCAGTACTTC. Its translation: CASSVGQGAHEQYF.

The chain links TRBV11-2 to TRBJ2-3; 10 bases are shared with TRBD2. The V segment lost 5 bases and the J segment 7 bases; nucleotides outside the gene matches: 9. CDR3 size: 15 residues. Germline CDR1 and CDR2: SGHAT and FQNNGV. Here the CDR3 reads CASSPKRGGPNTQYF. CDR3 DNA sequence: TGTGCCAGCAGCCCTAAGCGGGGGGGCCCAAATACGCAGTATTTT.

The rearrangement uses TRBV11-2 and TRBJ1-2; 7 nucleotides line up with TRBD1. Germline V gene sequence: CDR1 SGHAT, CDR2 FQNNGV. With 5 bases clipped from V and 8 bases from J, the junction kept 8 bases outside the gene matches. CDR3 length: 13 amino acids. Here the CDR3 reads CASSQGRGAGYTF. In nucleotides, the CDR3 is TGTGCCAGCAGCCAGGGCAGGGGGGCGGGCTACACCTTC.

This clonotype was seen a few times. The V gene is TRBV15, the J gene TRBJ1-2; maybe TRBD1 (5 bases). This CDR3 has 15 residues. The ends were cut back, 0 bases at V and 4 bases at J, with 12 bases in the middle. CDR1 is LNHNV, CDR2 YYDKDF, per germline (reference sequence). CDR3 sequence reads: CATSREAGQRYGYTF. The DNA of the CDR3 is TGTGCCACCAGCAGAGAAGCGGGGCAGCGCTATGGCTACACCTTC.

This clonotype was picked up many times. V usage is TRBV6-2 or TRBV6-3 and J usage is TRBJ1-1; D not certain. Germline CDR1 and CDR2: MNHEY and SVGEGT. This CDR3 contains 13 residues. Trimming cost V 5 bases and J 1 base, with 8 bases left between them. The CDR3 loop is CASSIRGNTEAFF. In nucleotides, the CDR3 is TGTGCCAGCAGTATTCGAGGGAACACTGAAGCTTTCTTT.

The CDR3 DNA reads TGTGCCAGCAGCCTCTTAGCGGGAGTAAGGGAGACCCAGTACTTC. Its translation: CASSLLAGVRETQYF. V usage is TRBV9 and J usage is TRBJ2-5; 9 bases are a match to TRBD2. Germline CDR1 SGDLS, CDR2 YYNGEE. The CDR3 runs to 15 residues. The ends lost 4 bases at V and 5 bases at J; junction bases unmatched: 9.

This chain links TRBV24-1 with TRBJ1-2, with D perhaps matching TRBD1 (5 bases). V shed 4 bases and J shed 4 bases, with 15 bases lying between them. Germline assignment: CDR1 KGHDR and CDR2 SFDVKD. This CDR3 contains 15 residues. The CDR3 reads CATSDPSDGAYGYTF. CDR3 sequence (DNA): TGTGCCACCAGTGACCCCTCGGACGGGGCCTATGGCTACACCTTC.

This clonotype was picked up many times. V is TRBV7-6 and J is TRBJ2-2; no reliable D call. V lost 7 bases, J lost 1 base, and 10 bases lay in between. Germline lookup yields CDR1 SGHVS and CDR2 FNYEAQ. This CDR3 comprises 14 residues. The CDR3 protein is CASKESGNTGELFF. The CDR3 DNA follows: TGTGCCAGCAAGGAGAGTGGGAACACCGGGGAGCTGTTTTTT.

The table lists this clonotype with a few counts. V usage is TRBV3-1 and J usage is TRBJ2-7; possibly TRBD2 for D (6 bases). The CDR3 covers 16 residues. The V and J ends lost 0 bases and 3 bases respectively, with 15 bases between them. Germline assignment: CDR1 LGHDT and CDR2 YNNKEL (reference sequence). The CDR3 nucleotides read TGTGCCAGCAGCCAAGATTTGGCTAGCGTACTCTACGAGCAGTACTTC. Translation gives CASSQDLASVLYEQYF.

This clonotype turned up a few times. This chain joins TRBV6-5 and TRBJ1-1, with a tentative D call TRBD1 (5 bases). Germline V CDR1 and CDR2: MNHEY, SVGAGI. This CDR3 is built from 14 residues. The V gene lost 0 bases and the J gene lost 3 bases, with 8 bases spanning the gap. DNA for the CDR3: TGTGCCAGCAGTTACTCCTCGGGGGACACTGAAGCTTTCTTT. This gives the protein CASSYSSGDTEAFF.

The genes are TRBV19 and TRBJ2-6; TRBD1 is a possible D gene (6 bases). The CDR3 has 17 residues. Trimming cost V 7 bases and J 4 bases, with 20 bases left between them. CDR1 is LNHDA and CDR2 is SQIVND in the germline V gene (reference sequence). In nucleotides, the CDR3 is TGTGCCAGTACCCCAATCCCAGGGGTGCGAGGGGCCAACGTCCTGACTTTC. Its translation is CASTPIPGVRGANVLTF.

This clonotype has more than one count but fewer than ten. The chain links TRBV12-5 to TRBJ2-1, with D possibly being TRBD1 (6 bases). CDR1 is LGHNT and CDR2 is FRNRAP in the germline V gene. V lost 6 bases and J 4 bases, leaving 16 bases between the germline ends. CDR3 length: 15 amino acids. In nucleotides, the CDR3 is TGTGCTAGTGGCTCAGGGACACCAAGGTACAATGAGCAGTTCTTC. Its protein product is CASGSGTPRYNEQFF.

The chain has TRBV27 and TRBJ1-6; 8 positions match TRBD1. From germline, CDR1 is MNHEY and CDR2 SMNVEV (reference sequence). This CDR3 is built from 15 residues. Trimming removed 1 base from V and 8 bases from J; junction bases left unmatched: 4. The CDR3 protein is CASSLWGTGYSPLHF. The CDR3 nucleotides read TGTGCCAGCAGTTTATGGGGGACAGGATATTCACCCCTCCACTTT.